This T cell receptor (beta chain) is from a study of T cells expressing NK-cell markers. Overall study context: There were seven HCMV-seropositive donors and one seronegative donor among the eight sequenced.

What made the TCR beta cDNA was 5'RACE template switching with UMIs. One entry per CDR3 protein, without DNA, is what TCRdb gives after re-calling the 5' RACE reads. Its table lists several thousand distinct CDR3 sequences. The CDR3 contains 13 residues. The germline gives CDR1 LNHDA, CDR2 SQIVND (reference sequence). As for this clonotype: Its specificity is not known.

Study-wide results and caveats: The CD3+CD56-NKG2C+ fraction was also led by these clonotypes in a few donors. In more than five donors, dominant CD3+CD56+NKG2C+ clonotypes ranked among the top 10 CD8+ clonotypes.

The receptor was isolated from a man aged 18 to 29 in good health. The chain joins TRBV19 to TRBJ1-1; the TCRdb D gene call, TRBD1, has no DNA to confirm it. Sequenced sample: blood T cells: a sorted CD56 or NKG2C T cell subset, CD4+ or CD8+ T cells, or bulk PBMC T cells (not recorded which). CDR3 residues: CASSLGKNTEAFF.